Each of the 20 T cell receptor beta chains below was sequenced from the same sample in a study of shared clonotypes between healthy human individuals. Only CD45RO-negative cells positively selected for CCR7 counted as naive CD8 cells, so terminally differentiated effector memory CD45RA+ cells were excluded. Only in-frame clones appear in the TCRdb table, and some are missing; sequencing was by immunoSEQ multiplex PCR. Seen here are about 2,200,000 clones, about 93% observed once, and the top ten hold under 2%. Sequencing input: naive CD8+ T cells from PBMCs. The receptors come from a man younger than 35 in good health. Some clones in this sample may be carry-over from other donors' samples.

The V call is TRBV7-8, the J call TRBJ2-5, with TRBD2 matching 10 bases. This CDR3 contains 14 residues. With 5 bases clipped from V and 7 bases from J, the junction kept 7 bases outside the gene matches. Germline lookup yields CDR1 SGHVS and CDR2 FQNEAQ. In DNA, the CDR3 is TGTGCCAGCAGCCGCGAGCGGGAGGGAAGGACCCAGTACTTC. The encoded protein is CASSREREGRTQYF.

The J gene is TRBJ2-1, the V gene TRBV7-8; 8 positions agree with TRBD1. The V segment lost 7 bases and the J segment 10 bases; nucleotides outside the gene matches: 21. CDR3 length equals 17 residues. In germline, CDR1 is SGHVS, CDR2 FQNEAQ. CDR3 sequence (DNA): TGTGCCAGCAATCCCGGCGGGACAGGAGCCCTGTGGGGCGAGCAGTTCTTC. It is translated as CASNPGGTGALWGEQFF.

The V and J genes are TRBV6-1 and TRBJ1-2, with D possibly TRBD1 on 6 matching bases. Per the germline V gene, CDR1 is MNHNS and CDR2 is SASEGT. The CDR3 is 14 amino acids. The V gene lost 0 bases and the J gene lost 8 bases, with 13 bases spanning the gap. The CDR3 protein is CASSEAVPGVGYTF. The CDR3 region has the DNA TGTGCCAGCAGTGAAGCGGTTCCAGGGGTAGGCTACACCTTC.

In its sample, this clone was seen once. CDR3 sequence reads: CASSLMGTGLSSTNEKLFF. CDR3 nucleotide sequence: TGTGCCAGCAGTTTAATGGGGACAGGTTTATCCTCAACTAATGAAAAACTGTTTTTT. J is TRBJ1-4 and V is TRBV28, with 8 bases fitting TRBD1. Unmatched junction bases numbered 11, after V lost 2 bases and J lost 0 bases. CDR3 length: 19 residues. Germline CDR1 and CDR2: MDHEN and SYDVKM.

This clone was counted a few times. The V and J genes are TRBV19 and TRBJ2-7; D is possibly TRBD2 (5 bases). Germline V lookup: CDR1 LNHDA, CDR2 SQIVND (reference sequence). V was shortened by 5 bases and J by 0 bases, with 8 bases between the two germline ends. This CDR3 spans 13 amino acids. Written as DNA, the CDR3 is TGTGCCAGTAGTGGGGAGATCTCCTACGAGCAGTACTTC. It yields the protein CASSGEISYEQYF.

The DNA of the CDR3 is TGCGCCAGCAGCCAAGATTCGGCAGGCCCAGATACGCAGTATTTT. Encoded protein: CASSQDSAGPDTQYF. This chain connects TRBV4-1 to TRBJ2-3; D not resolved. This CDR3 spans 15 amino acids. V was shortened by 0 bases and J by 4 bases, with 11 bases between the two germline ends. From germline, CDR1 is MGHRA and CDR2 YSYEKL.

The CDR3 is CASTRPIPNPGITDTQYF. Here the CDR3 DNA reads TGTGCCAGCACCCGGCCTATCCCCAATCCGGGAATCACAGATACGCAGTATTTT. The chain links TRBV7-9 to TRBJ2-3; a weak D match, TRBD2 (5 bases). Trimming cost V 7 bases and J 2 bases, with 25 bases left between them. The CDR3 length is 18 residues. The V gene's germline CDR1 is SEHNR and CDR2 FQNEAQ (reference sequence).

V gene TRBV2 combines with J gene TRBJ2-7; D remains ambiguous. The CDR3 spans 14 residues. V lost 3 bases and J lost 2, with 11 bases in between. The germline CDR1 and CDR2 sequences are SNHLY and FYNNEI. The CDR3 protein is CASSEVFFAYEQYF. For the CDR3, the DNA is TGTGCCAGCAGTGAGGTCTTTTTTGCCTACGAGCAGTACTTC.

V is TRBV29-1 and J is TRBJ1-1, with unresolved D. The CDR3 contains 14 residues. CDR1 and CDR2 from the germline V gene are SQVTM and ANQGSEA. CDR3: CIARLANGPTEAFF. The CDR3 DNA reads as TGCATCGCCCGTCTGGCCAACGGTCCGACTGAAGCTTTCTTT.

The V and J genes are TRBV6-1 and TRBJ2-7, with unresolved D. The CDR3 spans 13 residues. The V and J ends lost 3 bases and 0 bases respectively, with 6 bases between them. CDR1 MNHNS and CDR2 SASEGT come from the germline V gene. CDR3 sequence reads: CASSDRSSYEQYF. CDR3 bases: TGTGCCAGCAGTGACAGGAGCTCCTACGAGCAGTACTTC.

J is TRBJ2-7 and V is TRBV11-2; a possible D gene is TRBD2 (5 bases). This CDR3 contains 13 residues. Germline V gene data show CDR1 as SGHAT and CDR2 as FQNNGV. Trimming stripped 0 bases from V and 9 bases from J, with 12 bases between. The CDR3 reads CASSLDRGDAQYF. The CDR3 DNA sequence: TGTGCCAGCAGCTTAGATCGGGGTGACGCGCAGTACTTC.

The sample holds a few counts of this clone. This same CDR3 is encoded by further DNA sequences in the sample. This chain joins TRBV5-1 and TRBJ2-7, with unresolved D. Between the trimmed V and J ends, which lost 0 bases and 0 bases, there was a span of 7 bases. Germline CDR1 reads SGHRS; CDR2 reads YFSETQ. The CDR3 has 14 amino acids. The CDR3 is CASSLVGSSYEQYF. The CDR3 nucleotides read TGCGCCAGCAGCTTGGTCGGCAGCTCCTACGAGCAGTACTTC.

The chain combines TRBV19 with TRBJ2-7; D gene unclear. The length of the CDR3 is 13 residues. Trimming cost V 3 bases and J 5 bases, with 11 bases left between them. Germline V gene sequence: CDR1 LNHDA, CDR2 SQIVND (reference sequence). CDR3 sequence: CASSIRRADEQYF. CDR3 nucleotides: TGTGCCAGTAGTATCAGACGGGCGGACGAGCAGTACTTC. The full variable domain, rest sourced from reference TRBV19 and TRBJ2-7, is DGGITQSPKYLFRKEGQNVTLSCEQNLNHDAMYWYRQDPGQGLRLIYYSQIVNDFQKGDIAEGYSVSREKKESFPLTVTSAQKNPTAFYLCASSIRRADEQYFGPGTRLTVT.

The genes are TRBV7-9 and TRBJ2-3, with 7 nucleotides matching TRBD1. Trimming took 4 bases from V and 11 from J; bases not matched to a gene: 24. CDR3 length equals 18 residues. Germline CDR1 is SEHNR and CDR2 is FQNEAQ (reference sequence). The CDR3 reads CASSSASVDRVQGVEQYF. CDR3 in DNA: TGTGCCAGCAGCTCAGCCTCCGTAGACAGGGTCCAAGGGGTGGAGCAGTATTTT.

J is TRBJ1-1 and V is TRBV7-8, with D uncertain. Germline loops: CDR1 SGHVS, CDR2 FQNEAQ. V lost 5 bases, J lost 1 base, and 14 bases lay in between. The CDR3 sequence is 15 residues long. In nucleotides, the CDR3 is TGTGCCAGCAGCCAAAATTGGGTTGGGAACACTGAAGCTTTCTTT. It yields the protein CASSQNWVGNTEAFF.

This clone was recorded a few times. The chain uses TRBV7-9 and TRBJ1-1; tentatively, D is TRBD1 (6 bases). The length of the CDR3 is 14 residues. Looked up from germline, CDR1 is SEHNR and CDR2 is FQNEAQ (reference sequence). V gave up 3 bases and J gave up 6 bases, with 14 bases separating them. The CDR3 here is CASSFPTGPPEAFF. DNA of the CDR3: TGTGCCAGCAGCTTCCCGACAGGACCCCCTGAAGCTTTCTTT.

The CDR3 DNA is TGTGCCACCAGCAGACCACCCGGGGACCCCCAAGAGACCCAGTACTTC. Its translation is CATSRPPGDPQETQYF. The V gene is TRBV15, the J gene TRBJ2-5; D possibly uses TRBD1 or TRBD2 (5 bases each). V was clipped by 2 bases and J by 1 base, with 14 bases between them. There are 16 residues in the CDR3. Germline CDR1 LNHNV, CDR2 YYDKDF (reference sequence). The full variable domain, its missing parts supplied by reference TRBV15 and TRBJ2-5, is DAMVIQNPRYQVTQFGKPVTLSCSQTLNHNVMYWYQQKSSQAPKLLFHYYDKDFNNEADTPDNFQSRRPNTSFCFLDIRSPGLGDTAMYLCATSRPPGDPQETQYFGPGTRLLVL.

The V gene is TRBV4-1, the J gene TRBJ2-7, with TRBD2 as a possible D gene (6 bases). The CDR3 runs 13 residues. The germline V gene has CDR1 MGHRA and CDR2 YSYEKL. Trimming removed 3 bases at V and 5 bases at J, with 11 bases between. The CDR3 bases are TGCGCCAGCAGCCATTCATGGGAGGACGAGCAGTACTTC. Translation: CASSHSWEDEQYF.

Notes on this clone: Other DNA sequences from this sample encode an identical CDR3 as well. The chain couples TRBV19 to TRBJ2-7, with 12 bases lining up with TRBD2. Germline V gene sequence: CDR1 LNHDA, CDR2 SQIVND (reference sequence). Trimming removed 4 bases from V and 3 bases from J; junction bases left unmatched: 4. This CDR3 contains 15 residues. The CDR3 here is CASSTRLAGVYEQYF. The CDR3 DNA reads as TGTGCCAGTAGTACCAGACTAGCGGGAGTCTACGAGCAGTACTTC.

The chain combines TRBV28 with TRBJ2-7; tentatively, D is TRBD2 (6 bases). The CDR3 spans 13 residues. Germline CDR1 MDHEN, CDR2 SYDVKM. V was pared by 5 bases and J by 9 bases, with 17 bases between. The DNA for the CDR3 is TGTGCCAGCAGTCCCCCCCTGGGACTCTCGCAGTACTTC. Translation gives CASSPPLGLSQYF.